A selection of T cell receptor beta chains follows, all from one sample in a study of T cell responses to AZD1222 COVID-19 vaccine. Clones were read by immunoSEQ multiplex PCR, and TCRdb kept only the in-frame ones, dropping some. The sample shows some 130,000 clones, roughly nine tenths of them seen only once. The material was peripheral blood, obtained on day 0 of AZD1222 vaccination. These receptors were collected from an adult in good health. The CDR3 runs from the conserved cysteine through the conserved F or W. Fields, in order: V gene, D gene, clone size, J gene, CDR3 protein, CDR3 DNA. A D gene is named only where the DNA matches it firmly. Rows may omit the clone size; those that give it use once, few, many or a size class.

V gene: TRBV6-5; D gene: TRBD2; clone size: .; J gene: TRBJ2-7; CDR3 protein: CASTRLAGGYEQYF; CDR3 DNA: TGTGCCAGCACCCGACTAGCGGGGGGTTACGAGCAGTACTTC
V gene: TRBV28; D gene: .; clone size: few; J gene: TRBJ1-2; CDR3 protein: CASSLSGDGYTF; CDR3 DNA: TGTGCCAGCAGTTTATCAGGGGATGGCTACACCTTC
V gene: TRBV4-3; D gene: .; clone size: .; J gene: TRBJ2-1; CDR3 protein: CASSQDRRTSTRQFF; CDR3 DNA: TGCGCCAGCAGCCAAGATCGTCGCACCTCAACCCGGCAGTTCTTC
V gene: TRBV5-5; D gene: .; clone size: .; J gene: TRBJ2-7; CDR3 protein: CASSFSGAYEQYF; CDR3 DNA: TGTGCCAGCAGCTTCTCAGGGGCTTACGAGCAGTACTTC
V gene: TRBV4-3; D gene: .; clone size: .; J gene: TRBJ1-2; CDR3 protein: CASSQAQGHGYTF; CDR3 DNA: TGCGCCAGCAGCCAAGCTCAGGGACATGGCTACACCTTC
V gene: TRBV5-6; D gene: TRBD1; clone size: .; J gene: TRBJ2-5; CDR3 protein: CASSPSGGRETQYF; CDR3 DNA: TGTGCCAGCAGCCCATCAGGGGGAAGGGAGACCCAGTACTTC
V gene: TRBV11-3; D gene: .; clone size: .; J gene: TRBJ1-1; CDR3 protein: CASSPGGTEAFF; CDR3 DNA: TGTGCCAGCAGCCCTGGGGGGACTGAAGCTTTCTTT
V gene: TRBV14; D gene: .; clone size: .; J gene: TRBJ2-7; CDR3 protein: CASSAQGGPYEQYF; CDR3 DNA: TGTGCCAGCAGCGCACAGGGAGGACCCTACGAGCAGTACTTC
V gene: TRBV6-4; D gene: .; clone size: once; J gene: TRBJ2-1; CDR3 protein: CASSVSVGAPDNEQFF; CDR3 DNA: TGTGCCAGCAGTGTCTCCGTTGGGGCCCCTGACAATGAGCAGTTCTTC
V gene: TRBV28; D gene: .; clone size: .; J gene: TRBJ1-5; CDR3 protein: CASSFSGVPNQPQHF; CDR3 DNA: TGTGCCAGCAGTTTTTCAGGGGTTCCGAATCAGCCCCAGCATTTT